What follows are 23 T cell receptor beta chains derived from one specimen sequenced in a study of blood T cell repertoires in COVID-19 (dated by TCRdb to about 2020). Libraries were built with the immunoSEQ multiplex PCR assay. Not all clones reach the TCRdb copy of this immuneACCESS table, which keeps in-frame sequences only. Checked studies attribute under half of the gap to unresolved V genes and leave the rest unexplained. The sample records more than 60,000 clones, about 82% of which are singletons. The leading ten clones occupy more than 40% of the sample. The sequencing sample was made of peripheral blood. The source is a human donor in a cohort sampled during active COVID-19.

The CDR3 loop is CASSLAVSGGATAQYF. The CDR3 nucleotides are TGTGCCAGCAGCTTGGCGGTTAGCGGGGGCGCCACGGCCCAGTACTTC. V usage is TRBV5-5 and J usage is TRBJ2-5, with TRBD2 matching over 9 bases. Germline CDR1 is SGHKS and CDR2 is YYEKEE (reference sequence). Germline trimming cut 0 bases from V and 9 bases from J; bases unmatched to any gene: 12. The CDR3 contains 16 residues.

A few counts support this clone. The genes are TRBV5-1 and TRBJ2-1; D possibly corresponds to TRBD1 (6 bases). The germline V gene has CDR1 SGHRS and CDR2 YFSETQ. The CDR3 is 15 residues long. Trimming took 3 bases from V and 0 from J, leaving 10 bases between them. The CDR3 DNA reads as TGCGCCAGCAGCTCAGACAGGAGCTCCTACAATGAGCAGTTCTTC. Translation: CASSSDRSSYNEQFF.

This clone was seen a few times. The CDR3 is CASSENIALNQPQHF. The CDR3 DNA follows: TGTGCCAGCAGTGAAAATATAGCACTTAATCAGCCCCAGCATTTT. V usage is TRBV6-1 and J usage is TRBJ1-5; D is uncertain. V shed 2 bases and J shed 4 bases, with 12 bases lying between them. CDR1 and CDR2 from the germline V gene are MNHNS and SASEGT. The CDR3 covers 15 residues.

The chain recombines TRBV9 with TRBJ1-1; D remains ambiguous. Looked up from germline, CDR1 is SGDLS and CDR2 is YYNGEE. V was clipped by 0 bases and J by 2 bases, with 8 bases between them. The length of the CDR3 is 14 residues. The CDR3 region has the DNA TGTGCCAGCAGCGTAGGAGGCGCCAACACTGAAGCTTTCTTT. Translating gives CASSVGGANTEAFF.

The chain carries TRBV12-3 or TRBV12-4 and TRBJ1-1; TRBD1 aligns across 8 bases. Trimming at V came to 2 bases and at J to 10 bases, leaving 6 bases not matched to a gene. The CDR3 spans 13 residues. DNA of the CDR3: TGTGCCAGCAGTTTACCAGGGGGCGGAAGAGCTTTCTTT. Translating it yields CASSLPGGGRAFF.

This clone has only one observation. The chain carries TRBV28 and TRBJ1-2; the D gene is possibly TRBD1 (5 bases). V lost 8 bases to trimming and J lost 2 bases, with 9 bases between them. The CDR3 loop spans 12 amino acids. Germline V gene sequence: CDR1 MDHEN, CDR2 SYDVKM. CDR3 loop: CASETENYGYTF. CDR3 bases: TGTGCCAGCGAGACAGAGAACTATGGCTACACCTTC.

The rearrangement uses TRBV3-1 (or the pseudogene TRBV3-2) and TRBJ2-5; D is possibly TRBD2 (6 bases). The V end was cut by 1 base, the J end by 7 bases, with 13 bases between. CDR3 length: 14 residues. Germline CDR1 reads LGHDT; CDR2 reads YNNKEL (reference sequence). The CDR3 DNA reads TGTGCCAGCAGCCAAGTGGGGGGTGCGGGGACCCAGTACTTC. It translates to CASSQVGGAGTQYF.

V gene TRBV3-1 (or the pseudogene TRBV3-2) combines with J gene TRBJ1-1, with D unclear. Germline CDR1 LGHDT, CDR2 YNNKEL (reference sequence). V gave up 3 bases and J gave up 0 bases, with 17 bases separating them. The length of the CDR3 is 17 residues. The CDR3 DNA sequence: TGTGCCAGCAGCCAGAGGTCCTACACCCCCATGAACACTGAAGCTTTCTTT. Translation: CASSQRSYTPMNTEAFF.

J is TRBJ1-1 and V is TRBV7-2, with D perhaps TRBD1 (6 bases). The CDR3 has 13 residues. Between the trimmed V and J ends, which lost 6 bases and 6 bases, there was a span of 14 bases. Looked up from germline, CDR1 is SGHTA and CDR2 is FQGNSA. The CDR3 spells CASSLIQGAEAFF. The CDR3 DNA is TGTGCCAGCAGTTTGATACAGGGCGCTGAAGCTTTCTTT.

The chain combines TRBV6-5 with TRBJ1-5; unclear D gene. The CDR3 contains 14 residues. Per germline, CDR1 MNHEY and CDR2 SVGAGI. V shed 7 bases and J shed 0 bases, with 10 bases lying between them. The CDR3 DNA is TGTGCCAGCACCGCAAGAGTTAGCAATCAGCCCCAGCATTTT. Protein sequence: CASTARVSNQPQHF.

The table lists this clone with a few counts. This chain joins TRBV4-1 and TRBJ1-6; the D gene is possibly TRBD1 (5 bases). The CDR3 runs 15 residues. Germline V CDR1 and CDR2: MGHRA, YSYEKL. Trimming shortened V by 0 bases and J by 7 bases, and 10 bases separated the two germline ends. Here the CDR3 DNA reads TGCGCCAGCAGCCAAGACCCAGGGATAAATTCACCCCTCCACTTT. Amino acid sequence: CASSQDPGINSPLHF.

A note on this clone: This same CDR3 is encoded by further DNA sequences in the sample. The chain recombines TRBV7-2 with TRBJ2-2; TRBD2 matches 7 bases. The length of the CDR3 is 15 residues. Germline CDR1 is SGHTA and CDR2 is FQGNSA. J lost 4 bases, V lost 1 base, and 3 bases had no gene match. The chain's CDR3 is CASSLGGGGTGELFF. The CDR3 bases are TGTGCCAGCAGCTTAGGGGGCGGGGGCACCGGGGAGCTGTTTTTT.

The rearrangement links TRBV7-2 to TRBJ2-7; 7 positions agree with TRBD1. From germline, CDR1 is SGHTA and CDR2 FQGNSA. The ends lost 3 bases at V and 0 bases at J; junction bases unmatched: 8. The CDR3 sequence is 16 residues long. The CDR3 sequence: CASSLDRYHTSYEQYF. The DNA of the CDR3 is TGTGCCAGCAGCTTGGACAGGTATCACACCTCCTACGAGCAGTACTTC.

This clone turned up a few times. CDR3 amino acids: CASSGLLAGAYNEQFF. In nucleotides, the CDR3 is TGTGCCAGCAGTGGCTTACTAGCGGGAGCCTACAATGAGCAGTTCTTC. The chain combines TRBV6-1 with TRBJ2-1; 11 positions agree with TRBD2. Germline assignment: CDR1 MNHNS and CDR2 SASEGT. V lost 4 bases and J lost 2; bases outside the gene matches: 4. There are 16 residues in the CDR3.

This chain uses TRBV9 with TRBJ1-2; 7 bases are shared with TRBD1. V lost 5 bases, J lost 9 bases, and 13 bases stayed unmatched. Germline V CDR1 and CDR2: SGDLS, YYNGEE. CDR3 size: 14 residues. The chain's CDR3 is CASSRYTGVERYTF. For the CDR3, the DNA is TGTGCCAGCAGTCGATATACAGGGGTTGAGCGCTACACCTTC.

The rearrangement joins TRBV19 to TRBJ2-1, with TRBD2 identical over 7 bases. The CDR3 spans 15 residues. Germline CDR1 reads LNHDA; CDR2 reads SQIVND (reference sequence). J was trimmed by 0 bases and V by 7 bases; bases with no gene match: 6. The CDR3 nucleotides read TGTGCCAGTATCTCCCGCGGGGGCTCCTACAATGAGCAGTTCTTC. This codes for CASISRGGSYNEQFF.

This clone was picked up a small number of times. The chain is built from TRBV7-3 and TRBJ1-1; D is perhaps TRBD1 (6 bases). CDR3 length equals 17 residues. Per the germline V gene, CDR1 is SGHTA and CDR2 is FQGTGA. V lost 5 bases, J lost 1 base, and 20 bases lay in between. CDR3 amino acids: CASSNRPRGFGNTEAFF. CDR3 DNA sequence: TGTGCCAGCAGCAACCGACCCAGGGGATTCGGGAACACTGAAGCTTTCTTT.

The chain has TRBV3-1 (or the pseudogene TRBV3-2) and TRBJ2-1; 10 nucleotides match TRBD1. The CDR3 loop spans 15 amino acids. V was clipped by 1 base and J by 4 bases; unmatched bases: 1. CDR1 LGHDT and CDR2 YNNKEL come from the germline V gene (reference sequence). The CDR3 bases are TGTGCCAGCAGCCAAGCGGGACAGGGGTACAATGAGCAGTTCTTC. It yields the protein CASSQAGQGYNEQFF.

The chain carries TRBV27 and TRBJ2-3, with a weak D call TRBD2 (6 bases). Germline CDR1 is MNHEY and CDR2 is SMNVEV (reference sequence). Trimming removed 3 bases from V and 6 bases from J, with 16 bases in between. There are 15 residues in the CDR3. CDR3 nucleotide sequence: TGTGCCAGCAGTTTGCGGGGACTCAGGGATGATACGCAGTATTTT. This gives the protein CASSLRGLRDDTQYF.

The chain couples TRBV30 to TRBJ1-1, with 11 bases lining up with TRBD1. Trimming at V came to 3 bases and at J to 5 bases, leaving 8 bases not matched to a gene. The germline V gene has CDR1 GTSNPN and CDR2 SVGIG (reference sequence). The CDR3 sequence is 15 residues long. The CDR3 spells CAWSADRGLGTEAFF. The CDR3 DNA reads as TGTGCCTGGAGCGCGGACAGGGGGCTTGGTACTGAAGCTTTCTTT. Complete variable domain (other parts from reference TRBV30 and TRBJ1-1): SQTIHQWPATLVQPVGSPLSLECTVEGTSNPNLYWYRQAAGRGLQLLFYSVGIGQISSEVPQNLSASRPQDRQFILSSKKLLLSDSGFYLCAWSADRGLGTEAFFGQGTRLTVV.

The chain has TRBV4-1 and TRBJ2-7; the match to TRBD1 covers 8 bases. J lost 4 bases, V lost 1 base, and 3 bases had no gene match. This CDR3 region has 14 residues. Germline V CDR1 and CDR2: MGHRA, YSYEKL. The CDR3 nucleotides read TGCGCCAGCAGCCAAGGGACAGGGAGGTACGAGCAGTACTTC. It specifies CASSQGTGRYEQYF.

The gene calls are TRBV7-8 and TRBJ1-1; weak D call: TRBD1 (6 bases). V was shortened by 5 bases and J by 1 base, with 14 bases between the two germline ends. The CDR3 has 15 residues. Germline CDR1 reads SGHVS; CDR2 reads FQNEAQ. The CDR3 here is CASSDEGERNTEAFF. The DNA for the CDR3 is TGTGCCAGCAGCGACGAGGGGGAAAGGAACACTGAAGCTTTCTTT. The entire variable domain, with the rest obtained from reference TRBV7-8 and TRBJ1-1, is as follows: GAGVSQSPRYKVAKRGQDVALRCDPISGHVSLFWYQQALGQGPEFLTYFQNEAQLDKSGLPSDRFFAERPEGSVSTLKIQRTQQEDSAVYLCASSDEGERNTEAFFGQGTRLTVV.

The chain carries TRBV7-2 and TRBJ1-2; TRBD1 matches 7 bases. The J segment lost 0 bases and the V segment lost 3 bases, leaving 7 bases of the junction unmatched. Germline V gene sequence: CDR1 SGHTA, CDR2 FQGNSA. CDR3 size: 16 residues. The CDR3 loop is CASSLTGSVSNYGYTF. Here the CDR3 DNA reads TGTGCCAGCAGCTTGACAGGGTCGGTATCTAACTATGGCTACACCTTC.